This record concerns one TCR beta chain sequence. The antigen is unknown. The entry originates in a study of cytomegalovirus exposure and HLA in healthy donors. Overall study: Per a later analysis, the approximately 700 first-cohort and under 150 validation repertoires shared one platform. Findings and caveats of the study: Among TCR beta chains, those listed as cytomegalovirus-associated numbered some 170. Within the 130 or so validation repertoires, first-cohort TCR clusters tended to co-occur, according to a later analysis.

The V gene's germline CDR1 is MGHDK and CDR2 SYGVNS. This CDR3 contains 15 residues. The germline V and J ends were trimmed by 4 bases and 4 bases, with 13 bases remaining between them. Clones were sequenced by immunoSEQ multiplex PCR, and TCRdb holds only the in-frame ones, with some missing. The sample lists hundreds of thousands of clones; around 78% were seen once. Sequenced sample: PBMCs. This clonotype was sampled from a woman aged 18-29 years in good health and CMV-seronegative. The chain couples TRBV25-1 to TRBJ2-2; D gene unclear. For the CDR3, the DNA is TGTGCCAGCAGTGTACGGTACAGTGCCACCGGGGAGCTGTTTTTT. Encoded protein: CASSVRYSATGELFF.